Sequencing of this TCR beta chain was carried out in a study of blood T cell repertoires in COVID-19. Across the whole study: Nucleic acid was either cDNA or gDNA, and it came from T cells, B-cell-depleted T cells, or PBMCs.

Germline values: CDR1 MDHEN, CDR2 SYDVKM. V gave up 5 bases and J gave up 8 bases; unmatched junction bases: 10. The CDR3 contains 16 residues. In the source study's methods: Amplifying reference gene primers gave estimates of nucleated cell counts. Using immunoSEQ multiplex PCR, the repertoire was profiled, and TCRdb retains in-frame clones only, with some absent. Clone size and the V and J calls come from that table; the DNA yielded D and trimming. The table includes fewer than 55,000 clones, around nine tenths detected once. This clonotype originated in a man older than 75 with active or convalescent COVID-19. The chain links TRBV28 to TRBJ2-1, with 12 bases lining up with TRBD1. Specimen: peripheral blood. As DNA, the CDR3 is TGTGCCAGCAGTCATACCGGGACAGGGGGCGGCTATGAGCAGTTCTTC. Its protein is CASSHTGTGGGYEQFF.